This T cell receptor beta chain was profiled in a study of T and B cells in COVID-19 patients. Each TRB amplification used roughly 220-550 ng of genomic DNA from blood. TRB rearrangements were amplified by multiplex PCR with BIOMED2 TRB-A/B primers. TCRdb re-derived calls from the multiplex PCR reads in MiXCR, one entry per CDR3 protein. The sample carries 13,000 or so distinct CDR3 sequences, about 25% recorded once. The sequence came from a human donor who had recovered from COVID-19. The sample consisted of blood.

CDR3 sequence reads: CASSQGDYAYEQYF. The DNA for the CDR3 is TGTGCCAGCAGCCAAGGGGACTACGCCTACGAGCAGTACTTC. The chain has TRBV4-2 and TRBJ2-7; 7 nucleotides line up with TRBD2. CDR3 size: 14 residues. V lost 1 base, J lost 2 bases, and 2 bases stayed unmatched. The germline gives CDR1 LGHNA, CDR2 YNFKEQ.